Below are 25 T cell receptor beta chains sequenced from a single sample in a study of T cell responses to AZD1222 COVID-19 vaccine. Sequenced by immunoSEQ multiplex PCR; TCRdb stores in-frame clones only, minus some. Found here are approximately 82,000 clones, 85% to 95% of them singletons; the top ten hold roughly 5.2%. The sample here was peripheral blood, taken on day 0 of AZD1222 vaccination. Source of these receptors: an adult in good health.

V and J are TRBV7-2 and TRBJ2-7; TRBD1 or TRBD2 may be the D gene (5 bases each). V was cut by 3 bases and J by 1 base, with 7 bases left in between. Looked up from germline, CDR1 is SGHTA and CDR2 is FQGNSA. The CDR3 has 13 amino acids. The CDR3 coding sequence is TGTGCCAGCAGCTTTGGGGGATCCTACGAGCAGTACTTC. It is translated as CASSFGGSYEQYF.

The CDR3 loop reads CASSDGGYSPLHF. Written as DNA, the CDR3 is TGCGCCAGCAGTGACGGGGGCTATTCACCCCTCCACTTT. V and J are TRBV10-2 and TRBJ1-6; D may be TRBD1 (6 bases). The CDR3 loop spans 13 amino acids. Germline V gene sequence: CDR1 WSHSY, CDR2 SAAADI. The V gene lost 3 bases and the J gene lost 8 bases, with 8 bases spanning the gap.

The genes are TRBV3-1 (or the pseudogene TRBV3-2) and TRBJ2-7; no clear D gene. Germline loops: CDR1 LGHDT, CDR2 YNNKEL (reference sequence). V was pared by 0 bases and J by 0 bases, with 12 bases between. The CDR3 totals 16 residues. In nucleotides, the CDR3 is TGTGCCAGCAGCCAAGAGGGCTTTTCGAGCTCCTACGAGCAGTACTTC. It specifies CASSQEGFSSSYEQYF.

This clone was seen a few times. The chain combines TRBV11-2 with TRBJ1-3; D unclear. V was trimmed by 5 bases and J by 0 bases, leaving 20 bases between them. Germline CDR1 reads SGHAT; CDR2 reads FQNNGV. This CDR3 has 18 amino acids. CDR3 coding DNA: TGTGCCAGCAGCCCCTCGGGTGGCGGTGAACTCTCTGGAAACACCATATATTTT. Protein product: CASSPSGGGELSGNTIYF.

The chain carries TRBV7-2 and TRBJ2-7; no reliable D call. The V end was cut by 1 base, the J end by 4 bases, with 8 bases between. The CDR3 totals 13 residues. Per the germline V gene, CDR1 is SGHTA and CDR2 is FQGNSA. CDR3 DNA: TGTGCCAGCAGCTTAGGAAGGGTTTACGAGCAGTACTTC. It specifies CASSLGRVYEQYF.

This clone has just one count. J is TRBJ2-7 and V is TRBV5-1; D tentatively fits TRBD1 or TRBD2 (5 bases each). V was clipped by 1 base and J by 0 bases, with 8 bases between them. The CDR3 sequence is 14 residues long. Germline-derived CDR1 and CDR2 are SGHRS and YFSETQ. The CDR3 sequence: CASSLPGTSYEQYF. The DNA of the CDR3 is TGCGCCAGCAGCTTGCCAGGGACCTCCTACGAGCAGTACTTC.

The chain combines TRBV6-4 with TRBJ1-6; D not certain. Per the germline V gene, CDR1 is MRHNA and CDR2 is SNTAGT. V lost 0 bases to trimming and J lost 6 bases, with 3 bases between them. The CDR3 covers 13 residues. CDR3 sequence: CASSDSSNSPLHF. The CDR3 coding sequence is TGTGCCAGCAGTGACTCTTCTAATTCACCCCTCCACTTT.

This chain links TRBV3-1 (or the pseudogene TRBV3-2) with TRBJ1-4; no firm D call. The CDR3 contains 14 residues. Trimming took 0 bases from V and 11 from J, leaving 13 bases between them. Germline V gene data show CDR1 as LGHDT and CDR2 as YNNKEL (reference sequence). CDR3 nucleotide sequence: TGTGCCAGCAGCCAAGATCCGGGGTCGCATAAACTGTTTTTT. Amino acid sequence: CASSQDPGSHKLFF.

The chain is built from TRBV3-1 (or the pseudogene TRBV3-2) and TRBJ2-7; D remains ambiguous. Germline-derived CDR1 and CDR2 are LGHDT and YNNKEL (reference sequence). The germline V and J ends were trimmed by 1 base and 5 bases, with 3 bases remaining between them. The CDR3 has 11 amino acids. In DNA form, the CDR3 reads TGTGCCAGCAGCCAAGGGCACGAGCAGTACTTC. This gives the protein CASSQGHEQYF.

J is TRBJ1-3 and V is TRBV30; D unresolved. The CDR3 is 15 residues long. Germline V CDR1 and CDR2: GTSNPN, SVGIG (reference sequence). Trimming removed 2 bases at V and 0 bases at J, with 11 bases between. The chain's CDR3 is CAWSNSLNSGNTIYF. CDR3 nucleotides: TGTGCCTGGAGTAACTCCCTAAACTCTGGAAACACCATATATTTT. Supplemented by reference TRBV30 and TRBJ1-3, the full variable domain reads SQTIHQWPATLVQPVGSPLSLECTVEGTSNPNLYWYRQAAGRGLQLLFYSVGIGQISSEVPQNLSASRPQDRQFILSSKKLLLSDSGFYLCAWSNSLNSGNTIYFGEGSWLTVV.

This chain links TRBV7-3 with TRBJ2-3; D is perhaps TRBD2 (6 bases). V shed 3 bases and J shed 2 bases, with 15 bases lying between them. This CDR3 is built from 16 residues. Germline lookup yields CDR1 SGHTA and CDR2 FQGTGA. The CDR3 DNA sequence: TGTGCCAGCAGCTTGGGCGGGAACCGCAACACAGATACGCAGTATTTT. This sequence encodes CASSLGGNRNTDTQYF.

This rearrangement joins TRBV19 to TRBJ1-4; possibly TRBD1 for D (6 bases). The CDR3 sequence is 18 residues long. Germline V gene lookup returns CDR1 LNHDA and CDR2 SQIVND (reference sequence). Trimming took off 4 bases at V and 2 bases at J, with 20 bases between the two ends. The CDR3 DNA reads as TGTGCCAGTAGTAAGCATTCACACACAGGGACGACTAATGAAAAACTGTTTTTT. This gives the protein CASSKHSHTGTTNEKLFF.

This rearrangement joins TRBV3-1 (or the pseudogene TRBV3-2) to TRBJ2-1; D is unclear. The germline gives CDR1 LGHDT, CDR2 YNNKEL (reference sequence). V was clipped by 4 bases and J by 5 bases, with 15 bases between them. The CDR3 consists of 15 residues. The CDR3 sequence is CASSLPVRDDNEQFF. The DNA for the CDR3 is TGTGCCAGCAGCCTCCCGGTGCGCGACGACAATGAGCAGTTCTTC.

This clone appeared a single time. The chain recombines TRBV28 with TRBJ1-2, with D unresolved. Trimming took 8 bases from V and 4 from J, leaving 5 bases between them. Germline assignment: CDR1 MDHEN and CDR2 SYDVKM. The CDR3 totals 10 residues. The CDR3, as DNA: TGTGCCAGCGGGCCCTATGGCTACACCTTC. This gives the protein CASGPYGYTF.

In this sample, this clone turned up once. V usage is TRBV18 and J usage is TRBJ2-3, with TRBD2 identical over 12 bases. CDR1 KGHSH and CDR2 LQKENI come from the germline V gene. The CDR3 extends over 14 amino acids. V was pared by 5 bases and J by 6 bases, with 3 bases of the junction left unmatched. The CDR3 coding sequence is TGTGCCAGCTCATCCGGACTAGCGGGGGATACGCAGTATTTT. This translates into CASSSGLAGDTQYF.

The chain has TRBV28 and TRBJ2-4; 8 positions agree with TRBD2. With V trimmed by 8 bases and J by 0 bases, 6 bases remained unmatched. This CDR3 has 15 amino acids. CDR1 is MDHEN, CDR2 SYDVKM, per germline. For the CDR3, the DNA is TGTGCCAGCGCTAGCGGGTCGATAGCCAAAAACATTCAGTACTTC. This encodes CASASGSIAKNIQYF.

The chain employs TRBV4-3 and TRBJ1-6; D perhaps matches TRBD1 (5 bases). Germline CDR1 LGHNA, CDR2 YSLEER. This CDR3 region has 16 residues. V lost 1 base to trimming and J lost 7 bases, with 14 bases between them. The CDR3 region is CASSQGQTAQNSPLHF. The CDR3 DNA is TGCGCCAGCAGCCAAGGACAGACAGCGCAAAATTCACCCCTCCACTTT.

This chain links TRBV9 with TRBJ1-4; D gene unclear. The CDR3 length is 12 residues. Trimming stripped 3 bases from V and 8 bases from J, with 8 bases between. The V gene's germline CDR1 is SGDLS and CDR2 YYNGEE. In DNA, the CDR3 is TGTGCCAGCAGCGATGTCGGGGAAAAACTGTTTTTT. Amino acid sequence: CASSDVGEKLFF.

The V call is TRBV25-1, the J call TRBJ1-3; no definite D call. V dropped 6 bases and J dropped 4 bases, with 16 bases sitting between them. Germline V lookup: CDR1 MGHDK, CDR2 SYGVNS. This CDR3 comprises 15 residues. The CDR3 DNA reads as TGTGCCAGCAGCAATACCCGGGCGCGAGGAAACACCATATATTTT. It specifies CASSNTRARGNTIYF.

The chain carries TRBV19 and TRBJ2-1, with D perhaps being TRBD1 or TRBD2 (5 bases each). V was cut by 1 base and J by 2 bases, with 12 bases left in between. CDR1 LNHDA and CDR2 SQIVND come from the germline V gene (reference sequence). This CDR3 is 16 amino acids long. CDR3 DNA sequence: TGTGCCAGTAGTATAGTGGGGGATTTCCCCTACAATGAGCAGTTCTTC. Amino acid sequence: CASSIVGDFPYNEQFF.

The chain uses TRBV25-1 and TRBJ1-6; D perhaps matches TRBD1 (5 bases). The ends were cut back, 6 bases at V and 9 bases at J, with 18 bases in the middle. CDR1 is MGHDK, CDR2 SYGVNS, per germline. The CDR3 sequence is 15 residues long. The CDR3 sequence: CASREDRGSGSPLHF. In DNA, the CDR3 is TGTGCCAGCAGGGAGGATAGGGGAAGCGGTTCACCCCTCCACTTT.

Here the CDR3 reads CASSQVGAGYTF. CDR3 coding DNA: TGTGCCAGCAGCCAAGTGGGGGCTGGCTACACCTTC. The chain links TRBV3-1 (or the pseudogene TRBV3-2) to TRBJ1-2; the D gene is possibly TRBD1 (6 bases). Germline V gene sequence: CDR1 LGHDT, CDR2 YNNKEL (reference sequence). Trimming took off 1 base at V and 7 bases at J, with 7 bases between the two ends. This CDR3 is 12 amino acids long.

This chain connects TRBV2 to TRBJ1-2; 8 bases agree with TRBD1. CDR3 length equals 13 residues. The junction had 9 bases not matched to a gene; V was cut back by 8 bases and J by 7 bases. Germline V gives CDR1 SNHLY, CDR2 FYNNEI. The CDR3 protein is CASFNRGEGGYTF. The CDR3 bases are TGTGCCAGCTTCAACAGGGGGGAGGGTGGCTACACCTTC.

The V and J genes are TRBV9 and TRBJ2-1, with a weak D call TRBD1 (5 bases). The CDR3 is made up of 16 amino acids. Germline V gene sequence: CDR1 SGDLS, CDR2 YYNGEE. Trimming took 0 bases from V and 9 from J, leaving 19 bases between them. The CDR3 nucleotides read TGTGCCAGCAGCGTAGCTATAGAGGCAGGTCAGGGTGAGCAGTTCTTC. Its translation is CASSVAIEAGQGEQFF.

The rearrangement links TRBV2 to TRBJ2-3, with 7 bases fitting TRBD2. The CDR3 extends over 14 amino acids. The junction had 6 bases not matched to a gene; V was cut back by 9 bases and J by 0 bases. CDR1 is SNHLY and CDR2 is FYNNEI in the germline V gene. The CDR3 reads CARKFSGSTDTQYF. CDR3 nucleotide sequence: TGTGCCAGGAAGTTTAGCGGGAGCACAGATACGCAGTATTTT.